The present TCR beta chain was sequenced within a study of T cells in Graves' hyperthyroidism and ophthalmopathy. TCR beta CDR3 regions were amplified from RNA. First-round RT-PCR of the TCR CDR3 relied on the HTBI primer set. Each CDR3 protein is one row after TCRdb ran MiXCR on the multiplex PCR reads. This table holds 480,000 or so distinct CDR3 sequences, approximately 14% found once. Study-level results: In the blood, most expanded thyroid clonotypes above 0.001 appeared as well.

Aged 18 to 65, the patients had hyperthyroidism that was newly diagnosed and had lasted under 2 months. Patients showing uncontrolled infection, other autoimmune disease, pregnancy or lactation were ineligible. Together with thyroid ultrasound, orbital computed tomography, serum thyroxine and TRAb, clinical symptoms were used for diagnoses. V lost 0 bases to trimming and J lost 3 bases, with 11 bases between them. This CDR3 contains 15 residues. In germline, CDR1 is SGHRS, CDR2 YFSETQ. As regards this clonotype: Its specificity is not known.

V gene TRBV5-1 combines with J gene TRBJ2-3; D call uncertain. The specimen sequenced was blood. The sequence was obtained from a woman under 30 with Graves' hyperthyroidism. CDR3 sequence reads: CASSLVPYVTDTQYF. CDR3 DNA: TGCGCCAGCAGCTTGGTGCCCTACGTTACAGATACGCAGTATTTT.